Here is one T cell receptor (beta chain) with its context. V lost 3 bases to trimming and J lost 7 bases, with 12 bases between them. CDR3 size: 13 residues. Germline lookup yields CDR1 SQVTM and CDR2 ANQGSEA. This entry is derived from a study of cytomegalovirus exposure and HLA in healthy donors. PCR involved 60 Vbeta and 13 Jbeta primers. Sequencing was performed with immunoSEQ multiplex PCR; in TCRdb, only in-frame clones are kept and a portion is missing. The data hold approximately 110,000 clones, with 65% to 85% observed a single time. This receptor was obtained from a man in his forties or fifties in good health and CMV-seronegative. The chain combines TRBV29-1 with TRBJ2-2; D is perhaps TRBD2 (6 bases). The material sequenced was PBMCs. The CDR3 coding sequence is TGCAGCGTTGACCAGGGAGGTATCGGGGAGCTGTTTTTT. Protein product: CSVDQGGIGELFF.